This T cell receptor beta chain was sequenced in a study of PD-1 and CTLA-4 blockade in melanoma. Some clones are missing from TCRdb's copy, which holds only in-frame ones; the method was immunoSEQ multiplex PCR. The table shows 31,000 or so clones, with about 87% occurring only once. Germline V gene lookup returns CDR1 SEHNR and CDR2 FQNEAQ (reference sequence). CDR3 size: 18 residues. V lost 2 bases and J 3 bases, leaving 22 bases between the germline ends. The sequence was obtained from a human donor with melanoma. The J gene is TRBJ2-5, the V gene TRBV7-9; perhaps TRBD2 as D (6 bases). Material: CD8+ T cells from peripheral blood, obtained from a patient given anti-PD-1 treatment. The CDR3 coding sequence is TGTGCCAGCAGCTTAAAGGGGCTAGCTGGGCGGGGAGAAGAGACCCAGTACTTC. As protein: CASSLKGLAGRGEETQYF.